One and the same sample provided the 6 T cell receptor beta chains below, sequenced in a study of beta chain features in type 1 diabetes. Whole-study findings and limits: Shorter TCRB CDR3s, moderately but significantly so, were found in Type 1 diabetes patients in all four CD4+ subsets.

The authors reverse transcribed all of the isolated RNA, so sequencing captured expressed TCRB transcripts. Sequencing used immunoSEQ multiplex PCR; TCRdb keeps in-frame clones, though not all of them. In the table there are approximately 250,000 clones, around 25% of which are singletons. These receptors have no identified antigens. The sequenced material came from naive CD4+ T cells from blood. These receptors were taken from a woman aged 25 to 45 with type 1 diabetes.

There are a few counts of this clone. This chain joins TRBV6-5 and TRBJ2-7, with D possibly matching TRBD1 (6 bases). The ends were cut back, 2 bases at V and 2 bases at J, with 13 bases in the middle. From germline, CDR1 is MNHEY and CDR2 SVGAGI. The CDR3 extends over 15 amino acids. The CDR3 sequence: CASSYGGRGTYEQYF. CDR3 in DNA: TGTGCCAGCAGTTACGGGGGAAGGGGGACCTACGAGCAGTACTTC.

This chain joins TRBV30 and TRBJ1-1; D is unclear. Trimming pared 3 bases from V and 5 bases from J, leaving 10 bases between. The CDR3 covers 12 residues. The germline V gene encodes CDR1 GTSNPN and CDR2 SVGIG (reference sequence). This CDR3 is CAWSRGGTEAFF. As DNA, the CDR3 is TGTGCCTGGAGCCGAGGAGGGACTGAAGCTTTCTTT.

The gene calls are TRBV29-1 and TRBJ2-1, with D perhaps TRBD2 (5 bases). The CDR3 loop spans 14 amino acids. V shed 4 bases and J shed 7 bases, with 17 bases lying between them. Germline CDR1 and CDR2: SQVTM and ANQGSEA. DNA of the CDR3: TGCAGCGTTGCCGGGGTCCTCGTGTCGAATGAGCAGTTCTTC. It is translated as CSVAGVLVSNEQFF.

This clone has just a few counts. The gene calls are TRBV30 and TRBJ1-1; D unclear. V was trimmed by 4 bases and J by 4 bases, leaving 13 bases between them. CDR1 and CDR2 from the germline V gene are GTSNPN and SVGIG (reference sequence). The CDR3 consists of 13 residues. This CDR3 is CAWKLLGSTEAFF. Here the CDR3 DNA reads TGTGCCTGGAAACTGTTAGGGAGCACTGAAGCTTTCTTT.

V is TRBV5-1 and J is TRBJ2-2; D is possibly TRBD1 (6 bases). From germline, CDR1 is SGHRS and CDR2 YFSETQ. The CDR3 runs to 16 residues. V was clipped by 3 bases and J by 5 bases, with 17 bases between them. In DNA form, the CDR3 reads TGCGCCAGCAGCTGGACCGGGACAAGACTTACCGGGGAGCTGTTTTTT. Protein: CASSWTGTRLTGELFF.

This chain uses TRBV27 with TRBJ1-2, with TRBD1 identical over 12 bases. Germline V CDR1 and CDR2: MNHEY, SMNVEV (reference sequence). Trimming took 5 bases from V and 14 from J; bases not matched to a gene: 12. The CDR3 is 14 amino acids. The CDR3 nucleotides are TGTGCCAGCAGTACCTCCGGGACAGGGGGCGCAGGAACCTTC. Translated, it gives CASSTSGTGGAGTF.